This T cell receptor beta chain comes out of a study of shared clonotypes between healthy human individuals. Study summary: Donors were two women and three men aged 18 to 49.

This clone was seen a single time. Clones were sequenced by immunoSEQ multiplex PCR, and TCRdb holds only the in-frame ones, with some missing. The sample consists of about 610,000 clones, approximately 97% of them appearing once. The sequenced sample was naive CD4+ T cells sorted from blood. This sample's subset: CD45RA+ positively selected. The source of this sequence is a woman aged 25-40 years in good health.

The CDR3 bases are TGCGCCAGCAGCCTGGGAAGGGGGTGGACTGAAGCTTTCTTT. Its translation: CASSLGRGWTEAFF. The chain joins TRBV5-1 to TRBJ1-1, with D possibly TRBD1 on 6 matching bases. This CDR3 has 14 residues. Trimming left V 4 bases short and J 5 bases short, with 15 bases between. Per the germline V gene, CDR1 is SGHRS and CDR2 is YFSETQ.